One sample yielded the 9 T cell receptor beta chains listed below, sequenced in a study of blood T cell repertoires in COVID-19. Repertoires were generated with immunoSEQ multiplex PCR, while TCRdb's copy carries only in-frame clones and drops some. The sample carries more than 45,000 clones, 85% recorded once. What was sequenced was peripheral blood. These receptors all come from a middle-aged man with active COVID-19.

This chain links TRBV27 with TRBJ2-3; D unresolved. Trimming took off 2 bases at V and 1 base at J, with 4 bases between the two ends. The CDR3 spans 13 residues. Germline V gene lookup returns CDR1 MNHEY and CDR2 SMNVEV (reference sequence). CDR3: CASSLEGTDTQYF. The CDR3 DNA is TGTGCCAGCAGTTTAGAGGGCACAGATACGCAGTATTTT.

The chain couples TRBV13 to TRBJ1-6; possible D gene TRBD1, 5 bases. The V end lost 3 bases, the J end lost 0 bases, and 12 bases lay between the germline ends. The CDR3 is made up of 17 amino acids. CDR1 is PRHDT, CDR2 FYEKMQ, per germline (reference sequence). CDR3 sequence reads: CASSLSQGTSYNSPLHF. The DNA for the CDR3 is TGTGCCAGCAGCTTGTCCCAGGGTACCTCCTATAATTCACCCCTCCACTTT.

A few counts support this clone. The J gene is TRBJ1-2, the V gene TRBV5-1, with a tentative D call TRBD1 (6 bases). Deletions cut 5 bases from V and 3 bases from J, with 11 bases between. This CDR3 has 13 amino acids. Germline-derived CDR1 and CDR2 are SGHRS and YFSETQ. The CDR3 bases are TGCGCCAGCAGTCCCGGACAGTACTATGGCTACACCTTC. Translating gives CASSPGQYYGYTF.

This sequence joins TRBV10-3 and TRBJ2-1; 7 nucleotides align to TRBD2. The CDR3 has 12 residues. V shed 10 bases and J 7 bases; nucleotides not matched to a gene: 7. Per germline, CDR1 ENHRY and CDR2 SYGVKD. CDR3 amino acids: CANAAGLNEQFF. CDR3 sequence (DNA): TGTGCCAACGCGGCGGGACTAAATGAGCAGTTCTTC.

The DNA for the CDR3 is TGTGCCAGCAGCGTAGAACAGGGCGGGGGTGAGGGCTACACCTTC. It codes for CASSVEQGGGEGYTF. The rearrangement uses TRBV9 and TRBJ1-2, with TRBD1 as a possible D gene (6 bases). The CDR3 contains 15 residues. V lost 0 bases, J lost 8 bases, and 17 bases lay in between. Germline assignment: CDR1 SGDLS and CDR2 YYNGEE.

This clone was found a few times. The J gene is TRBJ1-6, the V gene TRBV28; D possibly corresponds to TRBD1 (6 bases). The V end was cut by 7 bases, the J end by 7 bases, with 14 bases between. Germline-derived CDR1 and CDR2 are MDHEN and SYDVKM. The CDR3 extends over 14 amino acids. The CDR3, as DNA: TGTGCCAGCAACGTACAGGGTGGAAATTCACCCCTCCACTTT. Its translation is CASNVQGGNSPLHF.

Note on this clone: Different DNA sequences within this sample yield the same CDR3. The chain joins TRBV24-1 to TRBJ1-2, with D possibly being TRBD1 (5 bases). Germline values: CDR1 KGHDR, CDR2 SFDVKD. CDR3 size: 13 residues. Trimming left V 6 bases short and J 4 bases short, with 11 bases between. CDR3 coding DNA: TGTGCCACCAGTCCACGCGACAGCTATGGCTACACCTTC. It encodes CATSPRDSYGYTF.

V is TRBV10-3 and J is TRBJ2-7; 15 bases are a match to TRBD2. V shed 10 bases and J 5 bases; nucleotides not matched to a gene: 18. Germline CDR1 reads ENHRY; CDR2 reads SYGVKD. The CDR3 is made up of 18 amino acids. The CDR3 sequence: CATYPGLAGGDRLHEQYF. As DNA, the CDR3 is TGTGCCACCTACCCCGGACTAGCGGGAGGGGACCGATTACACGAGCAGTACTTC.

The chain has TRBV19 and TRBJ2-5; 9 nucleotides line up with TRBD2. V was clipped by 4 bases and J by 4 bases; unmatched bases: 4. Germline CDR1 reads LNHDA; CDR2 reads SQIVND (reference sequence). This CDR3 is built from 14 residues. The chain's CDR3 is CASSTLGLAETQYF. The CDR3, as DNA: TGTGCCAGTAGTACTTTGGGACTAGCAGAGACCCAGTACTTC.